A selection of T cell receptor beta chains follows, all from one sample in a study of cytomegalovirus exposure and HLA in healthy donors. Measured with immunoSEQ multiplex PCR; TCRdb has only the in-frame clones, and not every one. The sample lists 150,000 to 200,000 clones; over 75% were seen once. Sequenced material: PBMCs. The receptors come from a woman in her twenties or thirties in good health and CMV-seronegative. CDR3s include the opening cysteine and the closing phenylalanine or tryptophan. Each record gives: CDR3 length, V gene, CDR3 protein.

14 | TRBV9 | CASTPVPGNYGYTF
13 | TRBV7-3 | CASSGTVHTEAFF
12 | TRBV7-2 | CASSLLLSEQYF
16 | TRBV7-9 | CASSLVARQALYGYTF
16 | TRBV5-8 | CASSSRDRAFTDTQYF
13 | TRBV19 | CASSINGQETQYF
16 | TRBV11-2 | CASSSLRGPGSYEQYF
15 | TRBV5-4 | CASSLGGQGARGYPF
16 | TRBV7-8 | CASSLTAGANYNEQFF
15 | TRBV9 | CASSPHPGQGKTLHF
14 | TRBV10-1 | CASSESSGKTEAFF
15 | TRBV4-3 | CASSRGPSDYNEQFF
13 | TRBV10-3 | CAMSPVGPYEQYF
14 | TRBV4-1 | CASSLEEGRGGYTF
18 | TRBV10-3 | CAISDATSGRAPTREQYF
13 | TRBV7-3 | CASSSQGNTEAFF
13 | TRBV2 | CASSERATYEQYF
14 | TRBV21-1 | CASSFRVLNYGYTF
12 | TRBV9 | CASSDRGGTLYF
17 | TRBV18 | CASSSSQRQATDTEAFF
18 | TRBV29-1 | CSVEGSGHLRVTNEKLFF
17 | TRBV7-3 | CASSLMPIGTVNSPLHF
17 | TRBV5-1 | CASSLGDRETGGYGYTF
14 | TRBV11-3 | CASSYPVRGTEAFF
14 | TRBV27 | CASSPTDSNQPQHF
14 | TRBV4-2 | CASSQYRETTEAFF
15 | TRBV11-2 | CASSLEAGGSYEQYF
13 | TRBV11-2 | CASSLGGGQPQHF
13 | TRBV28 | CATNRQGSNGYTF
17 | TRBV30 | CAWSTTSPSGFYNEQFF
15 | TRBV6-5 | CASSIKPGQFYGYTF
17 | TRBV4-2 | CASSQEGPTGANYGYTF
15 | TRBV5-1 | CASSPSPKSNQPQHF
14 | TRBV19 | CASSMGQGNEKLFF
14 | TRBV5-4 | CASSLRAGNTEAFF
12 | TRBV27 | CASSFLGQAQYF
14 | TRBV28 | CASSLVPGRSEAFF
14 | TRBV6-5 | CASRDSTTHTEAFF
16 | TRBV4-3 | CASSQAPQGTNTEAFF
14 | TRBV2 | CASSDQRRRETQYF
13 | TRBV5-4 | CASSPTGNYGYTF
15 | TRBV5-4 | CASRDGVDGTDTQYF
16 | TRBV19 | CASSMGGHWGNQPQHF
14 | TRBV5-1 | CASSLVGDSYEQYF
16 | TRBV7-2 | CASSLTALGLGDTQYF
14 | TRBV4-2 | CASSQLQGTDTQYF
18 | TRBV30 | CAWSPKNRDRGYAGEAFF
18 | TRBV14 | CASSQDRKGRYVNTEAFF
14 | TRBV5-1 | CASSETGSGNTIYF
13 | TRBV9 | CASSVALAGTQYF
15 | TRBV11-2 | CASSLGGQGNTEAFF
16 | TRBV4-3 | CASSQGSSGAYNEQFF
15 | TRBV19 | CASSLQGARGNTIYF